This TCR beta chain was sequenced for a study of blood T cell repertoires in COVID-19. The data were produced by immunoSEQ multiplex PCR, yet TCRdb's version contains in-frame clones alone and is incomplete. This sample has about 67,000 clones, with about 83% found just once. The V end was cut by 6 bases, the J end by 4 bases, with 18 bases between. The CDR3 runs to 16 residues. Germline CDR1 MGHDK, CDR2 SYGVNS. The V and J genes are TRBV25-1 and TRBJ2-2; tentative D call: TRBD1 (6 bases). The clonotype was recovered from a woman at least 80 years old with acute or convalescent COVID-19. Sequencing input: peripheral blood. The CDR3 DNA follows: TGTGCCAGCAGAAGTACCTCCAGGGGATCCACCGGGGAGCTGTTTTTT. Translating it yields CASRSTSRGSTGELFF. Variable domain in full (rest from reference TRBV25-1 and TRBJ2-2): EADIYQTPRYLVIGTGKKITLECSQTMGHDKMYWYQQDPGMELHLIHYSYGVNSTEKGDLSSESTVSRIRTEHFPLTLESARPSHTSQYLCASRSTSRGSTGELFFGEGSRLTVL.